What follows are 31 T cell receptor beta chains derived from one specimen sequenced in a study of control samples from healthy donors and cancer patients. Clones were read by immunoSEQ multiplex PCR, and TCRdb kept only the in-frame ones, dropping some. The sample holds 150,000 or so clones, 80% to 95% seen once. Sequencing was carried out using blood. These TCRs come from a young man in good health.

The V and J genes are TRBV9 and TRBJ2-3; D is ambiguous. Germline CDR1 SGDLS, CDR2 YYNGEE. CDR3 size: 12 residues. The V end was cut by 0 bases, the J end by 3 bases, with 2 bases between. CDR3 in DNA: TGTGCCAGCAGCGTAGTTACAGATACGCAGTATTTT. Its protein product is CASSVVTDTQYF.

In nucleotides, the CDR3 is TGCAGCGTTGAAGATGCAGCCGGGACCTTAGAAGCTTTCTTT. It is translated as CSVEDAAGTLEAFF. The chain employs TRBV29-1 and TRBJ1-1; tentative D call: TRBD1 (5 bases). V lost 0 bases, J lost 8 bases, and 16 bases lay in between. Germline V lookup: CDR1 SQVTM, CDR2 ANQGSEA. This CDR3 is built from 14 residues.

The J gene is TRBJ2-7, the V gene TRBV18; D unresolved. With 6 bases removed from V and 4 bases from J, the gap between germline ends came to 7 bases. The germline V gene encodes CDR1 KGHSH and CDR2 LQKENI. The CDR3 has 11 amino acids. In nucleotides, the CDR3 is TGTGCCAGCTCCAAAGAGTACGAGCAGTACTTC. It translates to CASSKEYEQYF.

The chain uses TRBV5-4 and TRBJ2-7; D may be TRBD2 (6 bases). Germline loops: CDR1 SGHNT, CDR2 YYREEE (reference sequence). This CDR3 is built from 15 residues. V lost 1 base, J lost 2 bases, and 13 bases lay in between. CDR3 amino acids: CASSLYKGGPYEQYF. DNA for the CDR3: TGTGCCAGCAGCTTGTACAAGGGAGGCCCCTACGAGCAGTACTTC.

Comment on this clone: The junction and the germline gene differ at one end; a read error may be behind it. This chain links TRBV9 with TRBJ1-1, with 8 bases lining up with TRBD1. CDR1 and CDR2 from the germline V gene are SGDLS and YYNGEE. The CDR3 sequence is 15 residues long. DNA for the CDR3: TGTGCCAGCAGCGCAGTATTTCACAGGGGGAACATCCCTCGATTT. Amino acid sequence: CASSAVFHRGNIPRF.

The genes are TRBV9 and TRBJ1-3; D is perhaps TRBD1 (5 bases). The germline gives CDR1 SGDLS, CDR2 YYNGEE. V was clipped by 4 bases and J by 1 base, with 12 bases between them. The CDR3 is 15 amino acids. As DNA, the CDR3 is TGTGCCAGCAGCCCAAACAGGTTATCTGGAAACACCATATATTTT. This codes for CASSPNRLSGNTIYF.

The count of this clone is one. This rearrangement joins TRBV7-3 to TRBJ2-3; D ambiguous. Germline CDR1 SGHTA, CDR2 FQGTGA. This CDR3 is 13 amino acids long. V dropped 2 bases and J dropped 4 bases, with 7 bases sitting between them. CDR3 sequence: CASSLLGADTQYF. The CDR3 nucleotides read TGTGCCAGCAGCTTACTCGGAGCAGATACGCAGTATTTT.

The rearrangement joins TRBV4-2 to TRBJ1-2, with 7 bases fitting TRBD1. Germline CDR1 and CDR2: LGHNA and YNFKEQ. V shed 0 bases, J shed 4 bases, and the junction held 20 bases outside the gene matches. The CDR3 is made up of 20 amino acids. CDR3 protein: CASSQDWAPGQTTLSYGYTF. CDR3 nucleotides: TGTGCCAGCAGCCAAGATTGGGCCCCGGGACAGACCACCCTGAGCTATGGCTACACCTTC.

The chain joins TRBV3-1 (or the pseudogene TRBV3-2) to TRBJ1-1; D is unresolved. The CDR3 is 15 amino acids. CDR1 is LGHDT, CDR2 YNNKEL, per germline (reference sequence). The V and J ends lost 4 bases and 4 bases respectively, with 16 bases between them. The CDR3 sequence is CASSPAMWGSTEAFF. In DNA, the CDR3 is TGTGCCAGCAGCCCAGCCATGTGGGGATCCACTGAAGCTTTCTTT.

V usage is TRBV5-4 and J usage is TRBJ1-5; possible D gene TRBD1, 6 bases. V lost 1 base to trimming and J lost 1 base, with 6 bases between them. The V gene's germline CDR1 is SGHNT and CDR2 YYREEE (reference sequence). The CDR3 is 14 amino acids. The CDR3 region has the DNA TGTGCCAGCAGCTTGACAGGGAGCAATCAGCCCCAGCATTTT. Protein product: CASSLTGSNQPQHF.

The chain carries TRBV11-3 and TRBJ2-1, with no clear D. V lost 0 bases to trimming and J lost 8 bases, with 5 bases between them. Germline CDR1 SGHNT, CDR2 YENEEA. The length of the CDR3 is 12 residues. This chain's CDR3 is CASSLDRDEQFF. The CDR3 DNA is TGTGCCAGCAGCTTAGATCGGGATGAGCAGTTCTTC. Using reference TRBV11-3 and TRBJ2-1 for the parts outside the CDR3, the full variable domain is EAGVVQSPRYKIIEKKQPVAFWCNPISGHNTLYWYLQNLGQGPELLIRYENEEAVDDSQLPKDRFSAERLKGVDSTLKIQPAELGDSAVYLCASSLDRDEQFFGPGTRLTVL.

This chain joins TRBV14 and TRBJ1-1, with 8 bases that match TRBD1. The CDR3 runs to 15 residues. Germline CDR1 reads SGHDN; CDR2 reads FVKESK. Trimming removed 0 bases from V and 0 bases from J; junction bases left unmatched: 0. CDR3 in DNA: TGTGCCAGCAGCCAAGAGACAGGGGTGAACACTGAAGCTTTCTTT. It translates to CASSQETGVNTEAFF.

This clone was observed a single time. V gene TRBV6-6 combines with J gene TRBJ2-5, with TRBD1 as a possible D gene (6 bases). V shed 0 bases and J shed 5 bases, with 13 bases lying between them. The CDR3 contains 15 residues. CDR1 and CDR2 from the germline V gene are MNHNY and SVGAGI (reference sequence). DNA for the CDR3: TGTGCCAGCAGTTACTCCCCAGGGGCTGAGGAGACCCAGTACTTC. Its protein is CASSYSPGAEETQYF.

In this sample, this clone turned up once. This rearrangement joins TRBV15 to TRBJ2-5; D unclear. The CDR3 loop spans 14 amino acids. V was pared by 0 bases and J by 1 base, with 6 bases between. Germline assignment: CDR1 LNHNV and CDR2 YYDKDF (reference sequence). For the CDR3, the DNA is TGTGCCACCAGCAGAGATAAAGTCCAAGAGACCCAGTACTTC. Amino acid sequence: CATSRDKVQETQYF. The complete variable domain, with remaining parts taken from reference TRBV15 and TRBJ2-5, reads DAMVIQNPRYQVTQFGKPVTLSCSQTLNHNVMYWYQQKSSQAPKLLFHYYDKDFNNEADTPDNFQSRRPNTSFCFLDIRSPGLGDTAMYLCATSRDKVQETQYFGPGTRLLVL.

The J gene is TRBJ2-7, the V gene TRBV7-2; 10 bases match TRBD2. This CDR3 is 15 amino acids long. The trim removed 2 bases at V and 1 base at J, leaving 2 bases unmatched. Germline-derived CDR1 and CDR2 are SGHTA and FQGNSA. The CDR3 DNA sequence: TGTGCCAGCAGCTTATCGGGACTAGCGTCCTACGAGCAGTACTTC. It translates to CASSLSGLASYEQYF.

The chain recombines TRBV7-9 with TRBJ1-2, with 8 positions matching TRBD1. With V trimmed by 3 bases and J by 4 bases, 4 bases remained unmatched. The CDR3 extends over 14 amino acids. Germline assignment: CDR1 SEHNR and CDR2 FQNEAQ (reference sequence). CDR3 sequence reads: CASSLAGQGYGYTF. The DNA of the CDR3 is TGTGCCAGCAGCTTGGCCGGACAGGGCTATGGCTACACCTTC.

This clone was found once. The V call is TRBV2, the J call TRBJ2-1, with D maybe TRBD1 (6 bases). This CDR3 is built from 16 residues. V gave up 5 bases and J gave up 0 bases, with 14 bases separating them. CDR1 is SNHLY, CDR2 FYNNEI, per germline. In nucleotides, the CDR3 is TGTGCCAGCAGTTACAGGGTTAGGGACTCCTACAATGAGCAGTTCTTC. Protein: CASSYRVRDSYNEQFF. The full variable domain, rest sourced from reference TRBV2 and TRBJ2-1, is EPEVTQTPSHQVTQMGQEVILRCVPISNHLYFYWYRQILGQKVEFLVSFYNNEISEKSEIFDDQFSVERPDGSNFTLKIRSTKLEDSAMYFCASSYRVRDSYNEQFFGPGTRLTVL.

V is TRBV28 and J is TRBJ2-1; D possibly matches TRBD1 or TRBD2 (6 bases each). Germline CDR1 reads MDHEN; CDR2 reads SYDVKM. Between the trimmed V and J ends, which lost 7 bases and 6 bases, there was a span of 16 bases. The CDR3 totals 14 residues. The CDR3 protein is CASTRSGGRNEQFF. The CDR3 DNA sequence: TGTGCCAGCACCCGCTCTGGGGGGCGCAATGAGCAGTTCTTC.

The CDR3 region has the DNA TGTGCCAGCAGTTGGCGATACACCATATATTTT. Its translation is CASSWRYTIYF. The rearrangement joins TRBV28 to TRBJ1-3; unclear D gene. Per the germline V gene, CDR1 is MDHEN and CDR2 is SYDVKM. The CDR3 contains 11 residues. V gave up 4 bases and J gave up 8 bases, with 6 bases separating them.

The chain recombines TRBV28 with TRBJ2-1; TRBD2 might be the D (5 bases). CDR3 length equals 16 residues. Trimming took 5 bases from V and 0 from J, leaving 14 bases between them. Germline V gene lookup returns CDR1 MDHEN and CDR2 SYDVKM. CDR3 nucleotides: TGTGCCAGCAGTAACGACGGGATAAGCTCCTACAATGAGCAGTTCTTC. Translation gives CASSNDGISSYNEQFF.

This chain connects TRBV7-9 to TRBJ2-3, with 9 bases lining up with TRBD1. The V gene's germline CDR1 is SEHNR and CDR2 FQNEAQ (reference sequence). V was clipped by 4 bases and J by 3 bases; unmatched bases: 8. This CDR3 is 16 amino acids long. In DNA form, the CDR3 reads TGTGCCAGCAGCTGGCCGAACAGGGGGCGTACAGATACGCAGTATTTT. This gives the protein CASSWPNRGRTDTQYF. The whole variable domain, filled in from reference TRBV7-9 and TRBJ2-3, reads DTGVSQNPRHKITKRGQNVTFRCDPISEHNRLYWYRQTLGQGPEFLTYFQNEAQLEKSRLLSDRFSAERPKGSFSTLEIQRTEQGDSAMYLCASSWPNRGRTDTQYFGPGTRLTVL.

This clone was seen a single time. The chain has TRBV13 and TRBJ1-2, with D uncertain. The CDR3 runs to 14 residues. CDR1 PRHDT and CDR2 FYEKMQ come from the germline V gene (reference sequence). Trimming left V 3 bases short and J 0 bases short, with 8 bases between. The CDR3 sequence is CASSFGRSNYGYTF. The CDR3 nucleotides are TGTGCCAGCAGCTTCGGGCGGTCTAACTATGGCTACACCTTC.

This clone was seen only once. This chain connects TRBV28 to TRBJ1-5; D possibly corresponds to TRBD1 (6 bases). The CDR3 sequence is 18 residues long. The V gene lost 7 bases and the J gene lost 0 bases, with 22 bases spanning the gap. CDR1 and CDR2 (germline): MDHEN, SYDVKM. DNA for the CDR3: TGTGCCAGCACGGGCGGGGGCACAGTCTCATATAGCAATCAGCCCCAGCATTTT. Amino acids: CASTGGGTVSYSNQPQHF. The variable domain in full, completed from reference TRBV28 and TRBJ1-5, reads DVKVTQSSRYLVKRTGEKVFLECVQDMDHENMFWYRQDPGLGLRLIYFSYDVKMKEKGDIPEGYSVSREKKERFSLILESASTNQTSMYLCASTGGGTVSYSNQPQHFGDGTRLSIL.

This chain connects TRBV6-1 to TRBJ2-1, with a weak D call TRBD1 (6 bases). CDR1 and CDR2 (germline): MNHNS, SASEGT. The CDR3 runs to 15 residues. V was clipped by 1 base and J by 4 bases, with 11 bases between them. This CDR3 reads CASSEDREMYNEQFF. As DNA, the CDR3 is TGTGCCAGCAGTGAAGACAGGGAGATGTACAATGAGCAGTTCTTC.

Here the CDR3 reads CASSKLQVEKDEQFF. The CDR3 DNA is TGTGCCAGCAGCAAACTACAGGTCGAGAAGGATGAGCAGTTCTTC. The chain couples TRBV21-1 to TRBJ2-1; the tabulated D call, TRBD1, remains unverified against the DNA. TRBV21-1 is labeled a pseudogene. This CDR3 is 15 amino acids long.

This rearrangement joins TRBV5-4 to TRBJ2-3, with a tentative D call TRBD2 (6 bases). This CDR3 contains 15 residues. The germline gives CDR1 SGHNT, CDR2 YYREEE (reference sequence). Trimming stripped 4 bases from V and 2 bases from J, with 14 bases between. CDR3 DNA: TGTGCCAGCAGCCTTGGGACTCGGATCACAGATACGCAGTATTTT. It translates to CASSLGTRITDTQYF. The variable domain in full, completed from reference TRBV5-4 and TRBJ2-3, reads ETGVTQSPTHLIKTRGQQVTLRCSSQSGHNTVSWYQQALGQGPQFIFQYYREEENGRGNFPPRFSGLQFPNYSSELNVNALELDDSALYLCASSLGTRITDTQYFGPGTRLTVL.

CDR3 sequence: CASSPQGGYEQFF. The CDR3 bases are TGTGCCAGCTCACCCCAAGGGGGCTATGAGCAGTTCTTC. The V call is TRBV18, the J call TRBJ2-1; 7 bases line up with TRBD1. CDR3 length equals 13 residues. CDR1 is KGHSH, CDR2 LQKENI, per germline. The V gene end was trimmed by 3 bases and the J gene end by 8 bases; junction bases not matched to a gene: 4.

CDR3 coding DNA: TGTGCCAGCAGCTCTGGACCTGATCAGCCCCAGCATTTT. This encodes CASSSGPDQPQHF. The chain carries TRBV7-9 and TRBJ1-5; D is ambiguous. V was pared by 4 bases and J by 5 bases, with 9 bases between. This CDR3 region has 13 residues. The germline gives CDR1 SEHNR, CDR2 FQNEAQ (reference sequence).

The chain has TRBV4-3 and TRBJ2-1; 7 bases align to TRBD2. With V trimmed by 3 bases and J by 8 bases, 10 bases remained unmatched. This CDR3 region has 15 residues. Looked up from germline, CDR1 is LGHNA and CDR2 is YSLEER. The CDR3 DNA follows: TGCGCCAGCAGCCAGGACGGGGGGTCCAGGGATGAGCAGTTCTTC. Protein product: CASSQDGGSRDEQFF.

This clone was observed a single time. This chain joins TRBV7-9 and TRBJ1-2; possibly TRBD1 for D (5 bases). CDR1 and CDR2 (germline): SEHNR, FQNEAQ (reference sequence). This CDR3 is 15 amino acids long. V was shortened by 5 bases and J by 2 bases, with 15 bases between the two germline ends. CDR3 in amino acids: CASSPPGRMNYGYTF. DNA of the CDR3: TGTGCCAGCAGCCCCCCGGGACGGATGAACTATGGCTACACCTTC.

The chain couples TRBV6-5 to TRBJ2-5; D uncertain. V was shortened by 0 bases and J by 4 bases, with 12 bases between the two germline ends. The CDR3 contains 15 residues. In germline, CDR1 is MNHEY, CDR2 SVGAGI. CDR3 protein: CASSYSINSRETQYF. CDR3 coding DNA: TGTGCCAGCAGTTACTCGATAAATAGCAGAGAGACCCAGTACTTC.